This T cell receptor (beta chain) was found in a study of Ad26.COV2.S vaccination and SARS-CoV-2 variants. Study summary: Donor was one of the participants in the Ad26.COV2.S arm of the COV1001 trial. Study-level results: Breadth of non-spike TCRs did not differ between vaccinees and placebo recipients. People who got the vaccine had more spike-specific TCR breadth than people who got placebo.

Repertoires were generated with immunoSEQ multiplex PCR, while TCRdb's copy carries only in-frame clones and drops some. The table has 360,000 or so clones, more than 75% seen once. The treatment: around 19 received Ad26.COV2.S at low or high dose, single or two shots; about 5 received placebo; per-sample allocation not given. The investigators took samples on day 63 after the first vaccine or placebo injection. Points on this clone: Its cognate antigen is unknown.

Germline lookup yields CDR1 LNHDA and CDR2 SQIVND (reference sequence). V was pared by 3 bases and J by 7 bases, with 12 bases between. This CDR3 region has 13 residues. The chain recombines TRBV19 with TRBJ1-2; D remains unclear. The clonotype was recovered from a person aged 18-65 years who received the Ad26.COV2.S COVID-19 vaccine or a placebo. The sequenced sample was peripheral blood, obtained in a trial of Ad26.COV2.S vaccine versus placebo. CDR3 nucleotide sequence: TGTGCCAGTAGTATGAATCCGAGCCGTGGCTACACCTTC. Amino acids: CASSMNPSRGYTF.